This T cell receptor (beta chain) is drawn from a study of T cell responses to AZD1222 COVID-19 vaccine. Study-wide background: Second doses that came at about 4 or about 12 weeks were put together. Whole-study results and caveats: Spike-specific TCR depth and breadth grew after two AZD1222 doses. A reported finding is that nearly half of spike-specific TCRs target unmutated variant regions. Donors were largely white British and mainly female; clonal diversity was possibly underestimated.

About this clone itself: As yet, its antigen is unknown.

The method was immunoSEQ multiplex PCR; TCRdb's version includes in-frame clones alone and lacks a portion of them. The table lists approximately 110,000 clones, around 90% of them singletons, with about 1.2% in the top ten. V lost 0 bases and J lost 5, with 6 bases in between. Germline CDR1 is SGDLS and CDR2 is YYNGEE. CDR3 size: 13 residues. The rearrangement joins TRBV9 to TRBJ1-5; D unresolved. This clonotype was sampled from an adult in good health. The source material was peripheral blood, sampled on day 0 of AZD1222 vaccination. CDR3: CASSVGSDQPQHF. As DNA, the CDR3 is TGTGCCAGCAGCGTAGGGTCCGATCAGCCCCAGCATTTT.